This T cell receptor beta chain originates from a study of T cell responses to AZD1222 COVID-19 vaccine. On the study more broadly: Analyses pooled second doses at about 4 or about 12 weeks.

TCRdb's copy holds only in-frame clones and misses some; the assay was immunoSEQ multiplex PCR. Here the sample spans approximately 120,000 clones, 70% to 90% being singletons. Notes on the study in general: Across the whole spike, CD4 TCRs peaked at regions 160-218 and 743-854. White British donors predominated, females outnumbered males, and clonal diversity was possibly underestimated. Two AZD1222 administrations were followed by greater Spike-specific TCR breadth and depth.

To note about this clone: Its target is unknown.

The CDR3 totals 13 residues. CDR1 is MNHEY, CDR2 SVGAGI, per germline. V was cut by 2 bases and J by 3 bases, with 7 bases left in between. This specimen consisted of peripheral blood, obtained on day 0 of AZD1222 vaccination. The genes are TRBV6-5 and TRBJ1-2; D remains unclear. The sequence came from an adult in good health. This chain's CDR3 is CASSYRAYYGYTF. CDR3 nucleotides: TGTGCCAGCAGTTACAGGGCCTACTATGGCTACACCTTC.